A single sample is the source of the 27 T cell receptor beta chains below, sequenced in a study of blood T cell repertoires in COVID-19. TCRdb's table, derived via immunoSEQ multiplex PCR, lists solely in-frame clones and lacks some. The repertoire includes some 21,000 clones, 80% to 95% of them detected once, and about 4% sits in the top ten. What was sequenced was peripheral blood. These receptors were collected from a woman in her 50s with active COVID-19.

The chain uses TRBV19 and TRBJ2-4, with D perhaps TRBD1 (5 bases). CDR1 is LNHDA and CDR2 is SQIVND in the germline V gene (reference sequence). V shed 7 bases and J shed 0 bases, with 16 bases lying between them. This CDR3 has 16 amino acids. The CDR3 protein is CASKGQGTLAKNIQYF. CDR3 coding DNA: TGTGCCAGTAAAGGGCAGGGTACCTTAGCCAAAAACATTCAGTACTTC.

The CDR3 is CAISESRLVGGNTEAFF. In DNA form, the CDR3 reads TGTGCCATCAGTGAGTCTAGGCTGGTAGGGGGAAATACTGAAGCTTTCTTT. The genes are TRBV10-3 and TRBJ1-1; a weak D match, TRBD1 (6 bases). V was cut by 0 bases and J by 5 bases, with 19 bases left in between. Germline V gene lookup returns CDR1 ENHRY and CDR2 SYGVKD. CDR3 size: 17 residues.

For the CDR3, the DNA is TGCGCCAGCAGCGAGTCTATAGTAAGCTCTGGAAACACCATATATTTT. Translated: CASSESIVSSGNTIYF. The gene calls are TRBV5-1 and TRBJ1-3; D is unresolved. Germline lookup yields CDR1 SGHRS and CDR2 YFSETQ. Trimming pared 4 bases from V and 0 bases from J, leaving 14 bases between. The CDR3 has 16 amino acids. Complete variable domain (other parts from reference TRBV5-1 and TRBJ1-3): KAGVTQTPRYLIKTRGQQVTLSCSPISGHRSVSWYQQTPGQGLQFLFEYFSETQRNKGNFPGRFSGRQFSNSRSEMNVSTLELGDSALYLCASSESIVSSGNTIYFGEGSWLTVV.

The CDR3 coding sequence is TGTGCCAGCAGTACAGGACAGGGGCTTGGATACGAGCAGTACTTC. Translated, it gives CASSTGQGLGYEQYF. The chain links TRBV28 to TRBJ2-7; the match to TRBD1 covers 9 bases. Per the germline V gene, CDR1 is MDHEN and CDR2 is SYDVKM. This CDR3 has 15 residues. Trimming at V came to 5 bases and at J to 4 bases, leaving 9 bases not matched to a gene.

Here the CDR3 reads CASTQGWGGAVTEAFF. CDR3 nucleotide sequence: TGTGCCAGCACCCAGGGATGGGGAGGGGCGGTCACTGAAGCTTTCTTT. This chain connects TRBV6-6 to TRBJ1-1, with a tentative D call TRBD1 (5 bases). Germline V gene data show CDR1 as MNHNY and CDR2 as SVGAGI (reference sequence). CDR3 length equals 16 residues. Deletions cut 7 bases from V and 4 bases from J, with 22 bases between.

The chain uses TRBV28 and TRBJ2-1; TRBD1 aligns across 8 bases. V shed 10 bases and J 8 bases; nucleotides not matched to a gene: 7. CDR3 size: 12 residues. CDR1 is MDHEN, CDR2 SYDVKM, per germline. The CDR3 region is CATCETGDEQFF. For the CDR3, the DNA is TGTGCCACCTGTGAGACAGGGGATGAGCAGTTCTTC.

The CDR3 region is CASSTGQGRNTEAFF. The CDR3 coding sequence is TGTGCCAGCAGCACCGGACAGGGGAGGAACACTGAAGCTTTCTTT. The chain couples TRBV7-2 to TRBJ1-1; 9 nucleotides agree with TRBD1. Germline CDR1 SGHTA, CDR2 FQGNSA. The CDR3 is made up of 15 amino acids. The trim removed 5 bases at V and 1 base at J, leaving 5 bases unmatched.

The CDR3, as DNA: TGTGCCAGCAGTTTAAGGACAGGGTACTATGGCTACACCTTC. It yields the protein CASSLRTGYYGYTF. The chain carries TRBV27 and TRBJ1-2; TRBD1 matches 8 bases. This CDR3 comprises 14 residues. From germline, CDR1 is MNHEY and CDR2 SMNVEV (reference sequence). Trimming removed 2 bases from V and 3 bases from J; junction bases left unmatched: 2.

The CDR3 loop reads CASSVGDRGLGEQFF. As DNA, the CDR3 is TGTGCCAGCAGCGTTGGGGACAGGGGGTTGGGTGAGCAGTTCTTC. The V and J genes are TRBV9 and TRBJ2-1; 11 bases fit TRBD1. J gave up 9 bases and V 2 bases, and 7 bases lay outside the gene matches. There are 15 residues in the CDR3. The germline V gene has CDR1 SGDLS and CDR2 YYNGEE.

This sequence joins TRBV5-1 and TRBJ2-7; 9 bases match TRBD1. Looked up from germline, CDR1 is SGHRS and CDR2 is YFSETQ. The trim removed 4 bases at V and 4 bases at J, leaving 3 bases unmatched. CDR3 length: 13 amino acids. CDR3 residues: CASSAGQGYEQYF. In nucleotides, the CDR3 is TGCGCCAGCAGCGCCGGACAGGGGTACGAGCAGTACTTC.

The chain couples TRBV15 to TRBJ2-1, with TRBD2 matching over 9 bases. The CDR3 covers 16 residues. Germline CDR1 reads LNHNV; CDR2 reads YYDKDF (reference sequence). V was clipped by 5 bases and J by 2 bases; unmatched bases: 7. The CDR3 loop is CATSGPSGMTYNEQFF. The CDR3 DNA is TGTGCCACCAGCGGCCCTAGCGGGATGACCTACAATGAGCAGTTCTTC.

The chain has TRBV18 and TRBJ2-1, with 7 bases fitting TRBD1. CDR3 length: 16 residues. J was trimmed by 9 bases and V by 1 base; bases with no gene match: 12. Germline V gene data show CDR1 as KGHSH and CDR2 as LQKENI. The CDR3 is CASSPQVYRGSSEQFF. In DNA, the CDR3 is TGTGCCAGCTCACCACAAGTATACAGGGGTTCAAGTGAGCAGTTCTTC.

This chain uses TRBV19 with TRBJ2-3, with 14 positions matching TRBD2. Germline lookup yields CDR1 LNHDA and CDR2 SQIVND (reference sequence). The CDR3 contains 18 residues. Unmatched junction bases numbered 10, after V lost 4 bases and J lost 4 bases. This CDR3 is CASSTTSGRDSPPDTQYF. The CDR3 DNA sequence: TGTGCCAGTAGTACGACTAGCGGGAGGGATTCCCCCCCAGATACGCAGTATTTT.

CDR3 nucleotides: TGTGCCAGCAGGGGACTAGATCACCATGAGCAGTTCTTC. It is translated as CASRGLDHHEQFF. The chain carries TRBV6-5 and TRBJ2-1; 8 bases line up with TRBD2. V lost 6 bases and J lost 8; bases outside the gene matches: 6. This CDR3 spans 13 amino acids. Germline CDR1 and CDR2: MNHEY and SVGAGI.

The chain employs TRBV4-1 and TRBJ2-5, with 15 bases lining up with TRBD2. Germline V lookup: CDR1 MGHRA, CDR2 YSYEKL. V shed 1 base and J 4 bases; nucleotides not matched to a gene: 7. The CDR3 has 18 amino acids. In DNA form, the CDR3 reads TGCGCCAGCAGCCAAGGGGGACTAGCGGGAGGCTGGGTAGAGACCCAGTACTTC. This gives the protein CASSQGGLAGGWVETQYF.

The chain has TRBV5-4 and TRBJ2-1; TRBD2 agrees at 11 bases. V dropped 0 bases and J dropped 3; count of bases not matched to a gene: 11. The CDR3 totals 19 residues. Looked up from germline, CDR1 is SGHNT and CDR2 is YYREEE (reference sequence). Written as DNA, the CDR3 is TGTGCCAGCAGCTTGGTGGGTTCTCGTGGGACTAGCGGCTACAATGAGCAGTTCTTC. Its protein is CASSLVGSRGTSGYNEQFF.

This clone was counted only a few times. The chain recombines TRBV18 with TRBJ2-6, with no clear D. The CDR3 extends over 15 amino acids. V was shortened by 3 bases and J by 4 bases, with 10 bases between the two germline ends. Germline V gives CDR1 KGHSH, CDR2 LQKENI. DNA for the CDR3: TGTGCCAGCTCACCGGAGCGTCCGGGGGCCAACGTCCTGACTTTC. Its protein is CASSPERPGANVLTF. The full variable domain, its missing parts supplied by reference TRBV18 and TRBJ2-6, is NAGVMQNPRHLVRRRGQEARLRCSPMKGHSHVYWYRQLPEEGLKFMVYLQKENIIDESGMPKERFSAEFPKEGPSILRIQQVVRGDSAAYFCASSPERPGANVLTFGAGSRLTVL.

This chain joins TRBV4-1 and TRBJ2-1, with TRBD2 identical over 7 bases. With V trimmed by 1 base and J by 8 bases, 5 bases remained unmatched. The CDR3 loop spans 14 amino acids. CDR1 is MGHRA, CDR2 YSYEKL, per germline. CDR3 protein: CASSQGVAGYEQFF. CDR3 bases: TGCGCCAGCAGCCAAGGGGTAGCGGGCTATGAGCAGTTCTTC.

CDR3 sequence reads: CAISDHREPSNQPQHF. The CDR3 region has the DNA TGTGCCATCAGTGACCACAGGGAGCCGAGTAATCAGCCCCAGCATTTT. The chain couples TRBV10-3 to TRBJ1-5, with D possibly TRBD1 on 6 matching bases. The V end was cut by 3 bases, the J end by 4 bases, with 16 bases between. Germline V gives CDR1 ENHRY, CDR2 SYGVKD. CDR3 length: 16 residues.

V is TRBV6-6 and J is TRBJ1-2, with 7 bases lining up with TRBD1. V lost 5 bases and J lost 2; bases outside the gene matches: 5. Germline V gene sequence: CDR1 MNHNY, CDR2 SVGAGI (reference sequence). The CDR3 length is 14 residues. CDR3 amino acids: CASSATTGNYGYTF. The DNA of the CDR3 is TGTGCCAGCAGTGCAACGACAGGGAACTATGGCTACACCTTC.

The rearrangement uses TRBV18 and TRBJ1-1, with 7 bases that match TRBD1. The V gene end was trimmed by 6 bases and the J gene end by 6 bases; junction bases not matched to a gene: 7. The CDR3 covers 13 residues. CDR1 and CDR2 from the germline V gene are KGHSH and LQKENI. The CDR3 protein is CASSHGQASEAFF. The CDR3 nucleotides are TGTGCCAGCTCTCACGGACAGGCCTCTGAAGCTTTCTTT.

The genes are TRBV9 and TRBJ1-2; 7 positions match TRBD1. Germline V lookup: CDR1 SGDLS, CDR2 YYNGEE. This CDR3 region has 15 residues. V lost 0 bases to trimming and J lost 2 bases; unmatched junction nucleotides: 4. The DNA for the CDR3 is TGTGCCAGCAGCGTAGCCACAGGGGACAACTATGGCTACACCTTC. It translates to CASSVATGDNYGYTF.

The chain employs TRBV7-3 and TRBJ2-7; 9 bases map to TRBD2. J gave up 5 bases and V 3 bases, and 5 bases lay outside the gene matches. The CDR3 consists of 14 residues. Germline V gives CDR1 SGHTA, CDR2 FQGTGA. CDR3 nucleotides: TGTGCCAGCAGCTTGCTAGCGGGATCGAACGAGCAGTACTTC. It translates to CASSLLAGSNEQYF.

This clone was seen just once. The chain is built from TRBV9 and TRBJ2-3; 8 bases align to TRBD1. Trimming took 5 bases from V and 2 from J; bases not matched to a gene: 7. Looked up from germline, CDR1 is SGDLS and CDR2 is YYNGEE. The CDR3 runs 15 residues. CDR3 region: CASSLGDRPTDTQYF. The DNA of the CDR3 is TGTGCCAGCAGTTTAGGGGACAGGCCCACAGATACGCAGTATTTT.

The chain is built from TRBV15 and TRBJ2-3; TRBD2 agrees at 10 bases. The CDR3 has 16 residues. V dropped 3 bases and J dropped 3; count of bases not matched to a gene: 6. CDR1 is LNHNV, CDR2 YYDKDF, per germline (reference sequence). Here the CDR3 reads CATSRGAAGGTDTQYF. The CDR3 nucleotides are TGTGCCACCAGCAGGGGGGCAGCGGGAGGGACAGATACGCAGTATTTT.

The chain carries TRBV14 and TRBJ1-2; no clear D gene. CDR1 is SGHDN, CDR2 FVKESK, per germline. V was trimmed by 3 bases and J by 1 base, leaving 6 bases between them. CDR3 length equals 13 residues. The CDR3: CASSHGVNYGYTF. CDR3 in DNA: TGTGCCAGCAGCCATGGAGTTAACTATGGCTACACCTTC.

The rearrangement uses TRBV5-1 and TRBJ2-3; D not resolved. Trimming cost V 1 base and J 4 bases, with 7 bases left between them. The germline V gene encodes CDR1 SGHRS and CDR2 YFSETQ. This CDR3 comprises 13 residues. The CDR3 loop is CASSLWRPDTQYF. The DNA for the CDR3 is TGCGCCAGCAGCTTGTGGCGGCCAGATACGCAGTATTTT.